The clone carrying this TCR beta chain was seen ten or more times. These data originate in a study of patients and donors after allogeneic stem cell transplantation. TCRdb reprocessed the RT-PCR reads via MiXCR and lists one record per CDR3 protein. The table records 200,000 to 250,000 distinct CDR3 sequences, over 12% of them present only once. Germline CDR1 and CDR2: GTSNPN and SVGIG (reference sequence). This CDR3 is built from 11 residues. V lost 5 bases and J lost 13, with 15 bases in between. This receptor was identified in a human donor who was either an allogeneic HSCT recipient or a stem cell or donor lymphocyte infusion donor (not recorded which). It is not recorded whose cells these are; they may come from a transplant donor. Sequencing used blood, either unsorted or a sorted T cell fraction (not recorded which). The genes are TRBV30 and TRBJ2-1, with D possibly matching TRBD2 (7 bases). The CDR3 loop reads CAWSGGSLQFF. For the CDR3, the DNA is TGTGCCTGGTCGGGGGGCTCTCTACAGTTCTTC.